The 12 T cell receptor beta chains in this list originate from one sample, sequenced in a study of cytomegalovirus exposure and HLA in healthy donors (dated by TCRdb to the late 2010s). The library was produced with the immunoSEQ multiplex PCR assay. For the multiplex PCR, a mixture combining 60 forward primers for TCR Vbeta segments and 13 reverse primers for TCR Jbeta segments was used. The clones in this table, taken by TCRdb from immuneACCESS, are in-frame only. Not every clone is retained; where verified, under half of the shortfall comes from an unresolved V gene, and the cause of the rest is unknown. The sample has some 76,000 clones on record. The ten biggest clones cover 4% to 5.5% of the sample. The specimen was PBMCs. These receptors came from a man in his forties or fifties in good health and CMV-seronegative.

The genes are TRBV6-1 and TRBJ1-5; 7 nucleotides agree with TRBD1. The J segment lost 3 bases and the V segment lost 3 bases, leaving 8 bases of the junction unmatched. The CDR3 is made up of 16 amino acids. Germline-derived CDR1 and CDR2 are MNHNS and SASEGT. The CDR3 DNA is TGTGCCAGCAGTGAGGGGCGCACAGGGGTCAATCAGCCCCAGCATTTT. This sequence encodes CASSEGRTGVNQPQHF.

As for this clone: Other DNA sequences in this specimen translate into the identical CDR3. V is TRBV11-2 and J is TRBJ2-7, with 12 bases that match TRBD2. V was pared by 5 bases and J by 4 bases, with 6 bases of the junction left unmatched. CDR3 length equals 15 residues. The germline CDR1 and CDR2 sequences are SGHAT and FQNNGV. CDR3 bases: TGTGCCAGCAGCGATCCGGGACTAGCGGGTTACGAGCAGTACTTC. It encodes CASSDPGLAGYEQYF.

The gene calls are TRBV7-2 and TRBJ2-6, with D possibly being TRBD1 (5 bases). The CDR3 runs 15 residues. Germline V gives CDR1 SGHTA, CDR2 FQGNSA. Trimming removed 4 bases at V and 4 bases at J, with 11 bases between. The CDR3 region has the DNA TGTGCCAGCAGCTCGCAGGGTTTAGGGGCCAACGTCCTGACTTTC. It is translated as CASSSQGLGANVLTF.

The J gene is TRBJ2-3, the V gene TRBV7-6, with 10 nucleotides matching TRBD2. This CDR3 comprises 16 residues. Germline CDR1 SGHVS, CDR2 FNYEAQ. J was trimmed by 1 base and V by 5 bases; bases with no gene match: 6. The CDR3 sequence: CASSQSSGRRTDTQYF. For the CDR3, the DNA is TGTGCCAGCAGCCAATCTAGCGGGAGACGCACAGATACGCAGTATTTT.

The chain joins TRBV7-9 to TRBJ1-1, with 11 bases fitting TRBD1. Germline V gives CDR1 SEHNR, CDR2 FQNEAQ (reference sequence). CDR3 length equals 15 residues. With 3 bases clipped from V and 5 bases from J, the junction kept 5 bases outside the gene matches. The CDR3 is CASSFTGQGATEAFF. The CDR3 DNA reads TGTGCCAGCAGCTTCACAGGACAGGGGGCTACTGAAGCTTTCTTT.

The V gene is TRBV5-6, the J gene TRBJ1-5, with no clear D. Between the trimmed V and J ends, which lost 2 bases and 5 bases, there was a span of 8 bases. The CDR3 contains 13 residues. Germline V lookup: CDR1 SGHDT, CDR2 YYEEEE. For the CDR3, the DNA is TGTGCCAGCAGCTTCTCGCGTGATCAGCCCCAGCATTTT. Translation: CASSFSRDQPQHF.

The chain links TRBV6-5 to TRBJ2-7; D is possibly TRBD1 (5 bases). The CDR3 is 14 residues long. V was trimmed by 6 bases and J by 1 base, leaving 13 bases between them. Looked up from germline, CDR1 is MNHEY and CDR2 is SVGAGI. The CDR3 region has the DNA TGTGCCAGCAGGGGGCCAGGTCCTTCCTACGAGCAGTACTTC. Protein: CASRGPGPSYEQYF.

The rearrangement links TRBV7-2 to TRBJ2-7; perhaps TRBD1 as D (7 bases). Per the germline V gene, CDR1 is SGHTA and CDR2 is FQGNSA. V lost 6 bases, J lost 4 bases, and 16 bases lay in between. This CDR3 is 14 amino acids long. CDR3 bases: TGTGCCAGCAGACCGGGCAGGGGGGCGTACGAGCAGTACTTC. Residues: CASRPGRGAYEQYF.

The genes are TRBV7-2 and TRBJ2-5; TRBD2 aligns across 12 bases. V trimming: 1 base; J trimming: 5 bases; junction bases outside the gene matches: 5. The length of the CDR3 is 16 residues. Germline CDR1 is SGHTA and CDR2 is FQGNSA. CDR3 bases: TGTGCCAGCAGCTTAGTCCTAGCGGGAGGGCCGGAGACCCAGTACTTC. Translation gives CASSLVLAGGPETQYF.

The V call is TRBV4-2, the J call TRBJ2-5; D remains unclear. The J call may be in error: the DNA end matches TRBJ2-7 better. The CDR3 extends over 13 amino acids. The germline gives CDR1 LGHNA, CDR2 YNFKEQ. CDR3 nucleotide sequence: TGTGCCAGCAGCCAAGAAGTAGTGGGCGAGCAGTACTTC. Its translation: CASSQEVVGEQYF.

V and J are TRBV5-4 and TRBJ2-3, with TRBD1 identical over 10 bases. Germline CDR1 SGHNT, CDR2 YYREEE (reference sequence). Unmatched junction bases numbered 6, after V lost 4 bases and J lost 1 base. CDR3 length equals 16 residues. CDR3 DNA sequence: TGTGCCAGCAGCGGGGGACAGGGGCTTGGCACAGATACGCAGTATTTT. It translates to CASSGGQGLGTDTQYF. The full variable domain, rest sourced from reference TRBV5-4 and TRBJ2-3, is ETGVTQSPTHLIKTRGQQVTLRCSSQSGHNTVSWYQQALGQGPQFIFQYYREEENGRGNFPPRFSGLQFPNYSSELNVNALELDDSALYLCASSGGQGLGTDTQYFGPGTRLTVL.

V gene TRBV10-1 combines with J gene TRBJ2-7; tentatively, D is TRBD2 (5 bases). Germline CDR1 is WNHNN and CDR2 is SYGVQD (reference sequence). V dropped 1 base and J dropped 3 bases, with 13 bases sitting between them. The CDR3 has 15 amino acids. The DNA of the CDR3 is TGCGCCAGCAGTGAGTACGAGGGAGTGGGCTACGAGCAGTACTTC. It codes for CASSEYEGVGYEQYF.